This T cell receptor beta chain appears in the sequencing data of a study of CD8+ T cells in alopecia areata. Study summary: People stayed on tofacitinib for 6 to 18 months, then stopped the drug for 6 months. Severity in treated patients was scored by percentage of scalp area affected.

Regarding treatment: oral pan-JAK inhibitor, 5-10 mg twice daily. cDNA serving as the sequencing template came from extracted, reverse transcribed RNA. Data came from immunoSEQ multiplex PCR; TCRdb stores just in-frame clones and leaves some out. The table lists around 86,000 clones, about two thirds of them singletons. With regard to this clone: What it recognizes is unknown.

This CDR3 has 15 amino acids. V was trimmed by 2 bases and J by 3 bases, leaving 13 bases between them. The germline CDR1 and CDR2 sequences are SQVTM and ANQGSEA. Study findings and constraints: Throughout tofacitinib, many expanded lesional clones continued to persist in scalp and blood. Affected lesional scalp, above all in alopecia totalis/universalis, was more clonal than normal scalp.

This clonotype was sampled from a human donor with alopecia areata. This specimen consisted of CD8+ T cells sorted from blood, obtained around week 46, from a patient treated with tofacitinib. The chain has TRBV29-1 and TRBJ1-4; D not certain. CDR3 DNA: TGCAGCGTTGAAATCGCTGGGGAACCTAATGAAAAACTGTTTTTT. It yields the protein CSVEIAGEPNEKLFF.